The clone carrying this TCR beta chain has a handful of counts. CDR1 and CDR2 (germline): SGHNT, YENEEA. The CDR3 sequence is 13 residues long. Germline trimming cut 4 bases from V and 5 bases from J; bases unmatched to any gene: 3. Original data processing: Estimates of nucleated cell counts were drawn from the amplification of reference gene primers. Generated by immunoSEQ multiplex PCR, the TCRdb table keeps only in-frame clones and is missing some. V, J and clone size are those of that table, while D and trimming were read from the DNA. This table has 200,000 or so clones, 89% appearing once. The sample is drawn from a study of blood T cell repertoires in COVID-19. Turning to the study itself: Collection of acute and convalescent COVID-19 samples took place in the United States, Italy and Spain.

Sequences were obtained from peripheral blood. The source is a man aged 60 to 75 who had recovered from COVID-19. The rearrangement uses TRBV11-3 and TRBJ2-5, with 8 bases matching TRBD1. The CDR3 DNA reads TGTGCCAGCAGCTCAGGGGGCTCGGAGACCCAGTACTTC. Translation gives CASSSGGSETQYF.